These 20 T cell receptor beta chains came from one sample sequenced in a study of T-cell memory formation after mild COVID-19. TCRdb analysed the 5' RACE reads with MiXCR anew, one entry per CDR3 protein. Found here are about 290,000 distinct CDR3 sequences, 15% of them singletons; the top ten hold roughly 22%. The sample was PBMCs or a T cell subset sorted from them (not recorded which). These receptors were collected from a man aged 18-30 years who had mild COVID-19 (a few samples of this study predate the infection). Cell type and time point are not known.

The chain couples TRBV6-2 or TRBV6-3 to TRBJ2-7, with 10 bases lining up with TRBD1. This CDR3 has 15 residues. V gave up 5 bases and J gave up 6 bases; unmatched junction bases: 10. Germline CDR1 reads MNHEY; CDR2 reads SVGEGT. The CDR3 protein is CASSTDRGRVSEQYV. DNA of the CDR3: TGTGCCAGCAGTACCGACAGGGGGCGAGTGTCCGAGCAGTACGTC.

This clonotype has a count of ten or more. The rearrangement links TRBV11-2 to TRBJ1-1; D unresolved. V was pared by 0 bases and J by 4 bases, with 15 bases between. The CDR3 length is 16 residues. Germline CDR1 reads SGHAT; CDR2 reads FQNNGV. CDR3 amino acids: CASSLDQGRDLTEAFF. The CDR3 DNA reads as TGTGCCAGCAGCTTAGACCAAGGACGGGATCTCACTGAAGCTTTCTTT.

This chain connects TRBV20-1 to TRBJ2-2; D ambiguous. With 3 bases removed from V and 6 bases from J, the gap between germline ends came to 14 bases. The CDR3 is made up of 14 amino acids. The V gene's germline CDR1 is DFQATT and CDR2 SNEGSKA (reference sequence). The CDR3, as DNA: TGCAGTGCTAGGGAACACCCGTTTTCCGGGGAGCTGTTTTTT. It is translated as CSAREHPFSGELFF.

The rearrangement uses TRBV5-1 and TRBJ2-2, with TRBD1 as a possible D gene (6 bases). The V gene's germline CDR1 is SGHRS and CDR2 YFSETQ. The CDR3 contains 16 residues. The V end lost 4 bases, the J end lost 0 bases, and 13 bases lay between the germline ends. Here the CDR3 reads CASSNTDSTNTGELFF. Here the CDR3 DNA reads TGCGCCAGCAGCAATACGGACAGCACGAACACCGGGGAGCTGTTTTTT. The full variable domain, its missing parts supplied by reference TRBV5-1 and TRBJ2-2, is KAGVTQTPRYLIKTRGQQVTLSCSPISGHRSVSWYQQTPGQGLQFLFEYFSETQRNKGNFPGRFSGRQFSNSRSEMNVSTLELGDSALYLCASSNTDSTNTGELFFGEGSRLTVL.

The chain uses TRBV7-2 and TRBJ2-5; D is possibly TRBD1 (5 bases). Deletions cut 2 bases from V and 2 bases from J, with 9 bases between. Germline values: CDR1 SGHTA, CDR2 FQGNSA. The CDR3 contains 14 residues. CDR3 sequence reads: CASSLYAGQETQYF. In nucleotides, the CDR3 is TGTGCCAGCAGCTTATATGCAGGGCAAGAGACCCAGTACTTC.

This clonotype has just a few counts. The chain is built from TRBV5-4 and TRBJ1-2; D may be TRBD1 (5 bases). Germline-derived CDR1 and CDR2 are SGHNT and YYREEE (reference sequence). V was pared by 4 bases and J by 3 bases, with 7 bases between. CDR3 size: 12 residues. CDR3 amino acids: CASSGADYGYTF. DNA of the CDR3: TGTGCCAGCAGCGGGGCGGACTATGGCTACACCTTC.

This clonotype was observed a single time. The chain recombines TRBV5-1 with TRBJ1-2; D gene uncertain. Trimming removed 0 bases from V and 5 bases from J, with 17 bases in between. Germline-derived CDR1 and CDR2 are SGHRS and YFSETQ. The CDR3 covers 16 residues. For the CDR3, the DNA is TGCGCCAGCAGCTTGGGTCCGGTATCGGCCCAGTATGGCTACACCTTC. Protein sequence: CASSLGPVSAQYGYTF.

The chain carries TRBV12-3 or TRBV12-4 and TRBJ2-5, with D possibly TRBD2 on 6 matching bases. The CDR3 length is 14 residues. The V end lost 2 bases, the J end lost 4 bases, and 11 bases lay between the germline ends. The CDR3 nucleotides are TGTGCCAGCAGTTTATCCGGGAGTGGAGAGACCCAGTACTTC. Its translation: CASSLSGSGETQYF.

This clonotype was picked up a small number of times. CDR3 amino acids: CASSLSGVDTFF. CDR3 DNA: TGTGCCAGCAGTTTATCCGGGGTTGATACTTTCTTT. The gene calls are TRBV28 and TRBJ1-1; D unclear. This CDR3 is built from 12 residues. Trimming took off 1 base at V and 12 bases at J, with 12 bases between the two ends. Germline V gene sequence: CDR1 MDHEN, CDR2 SYDVKM.

A few counts support this clonotype. The J gene is TRBJ2-7, the V gene TRBV12-3 or TRBV12-4; D call uncertain. Trimming removed 2 bases from V and 7 bases from J, with 6 bases in between. This CDR3 spans 11 amino acids. CDR3 residues: CASSLRLEQYF. In DNA, the CDR3 is TGTGCCAGCAGTTTAAGGCTAGAGCAGTACTTC.

V usage is TRBV14 and J usage is TRBJ2-7; the match to TRBD2 covers 11 bases. This CDR3 spans 14 amino acids. Germline values: CDR1 SGHDN, CDR2 FVKESK. The ends lost 2 bases at V and 4 bases at J; junction bases unmatched: 1. The CDR3 here is CASSQTSGGYEQYF. The DNA of the CDR3 is TGTGCCAGCAGCCAAACTAGCGGGGGTTACGAGCAGTACTTC.

The chain joins TRBV7-2 to TRBJ1-2; D remains unclear. Trimming stripped 5 bases from V and 5 bases from J, with 15 bases between. The CDR3 has 14 amino acids. In germline, CDR1 is SGHTA, CDR2 FQGNSA. The CDR3 DNA is TGTGCCAGCAGCCCCCACCTTACGCTATATGGCTACACCTTC. Protein: CASSPHLTLYGYTF.

The V and J genes are TRBV7-6 and TRBJ2-6; 7 nucleotides align to TRBD1. CDR1 and CDR2 (germline): SGHVS, FNYEAQ. V dropped 5 bases and J dropped 0; count of bases not matched to a gene: 7. The CDR3 contains 17 residues. CDR3 nucleotide sequence: TGTGCCAGCAGCCGACAGGGATTGAGCTCTGGGGCCAACGTCCTGACTTTC. Translation: CASSRQGLSSGANVLTF. Variable domain in full (rest from reference TRBV7-6 and TRBJ2-6): GAGVSQSPRYKVTKRGQDVALRCDPISGHVSLYWYRQALGQGPEFLTYFNYEAQQDKSGLPNDRFSAERPEGSISTLTIQRTEQRDSAMYRCASSRQGLSSGANVLTFGAGSRLTVL.

V is TRBV4-2 and J is TRBJ2-3, with 14 bases lining up with TRBD2. The V and J ends lost 3 bases and 2 bases, in that order; junction bases with no gene match: 7. This CDR3 has 18 amino acids. Looked up from germline, CDR1 is LGHNA and CDR2 is YNFKEQ. Here the CDR3 reads CASSHARTSGGITDTQYF. CDR3 nucleotides: TGTGCCAGCAGCCATGCTAGGACTAGCGGGGGGATCACAGATACGCAGTATTTT.

This clonotype has more than one count but fewer than ten. The chain combines TRBV7-9 with TRBJ1-1; D remains ambiguous. Germline V CDR1 and CDR2: SEHNR, FQNEAQ (reference sequence). This CDR3 is built from 14 residues. V was trimmed by 4 bases and J by 2 bases, leaving 11 bases between them. The CDR3 DNA reads as TGTGCCAGCAGCTCGAGTGCGGGAAACACTGAAGCTTTCTTT. Translating gives CASSSSAGNTEAFF.

V and J are TRBV12-3 or TRBV12-4 and TRBJ1-2; D is perhaps TRBD1 (6 bases). With 6 bases removed from V and 2 bases from J, the gap between germline ends came to 16 bases. The CDR3 extends over 15 amino acids. The CDR3, as DNA: TGTGCCAGCAGCTTTGGACAGTTTCAGAACTATGGCTACACCTTC. Protein: CASSFGQFQNYGYTF.

This clonotype was counted a few times. The chain joins TRBV7-2 to TRBJ1-5; D not certain. V lost 5 bases, J lost 7 bases, and 15 bases lay in between. Germline CDR1 and CDR2: SGHTA and FQGNSA. This CDR3 is built from 14 residues. The CDR3 DNA reads TGTGCCAGCAGCGTCCCGGGGAGGCTACAGCCCCAGCATTTT. Protein sequence: CASSVPGRLQPQHF.

The genes are TRBV30 and TRBJ1-3, with a possible D match to TRBD1 (5 bases). The CDR3 sequence is 14 residues long. CDR1 GTSNPN and CDR2 SVGIG come from the germline V gene (reference sequence). V lost 4 bases and J 0 bases, leaving 10 bases between the germline ends. CDR3 nucleotide sequence: TGTGCCTGGAAGTTGGGGGGCTCTGGAAACACCATATATTTT. Its protein product is CAWKLGGSGNTIYF. The entire variable domain, with the rest obtained from reference TRBV30 and TRBJ1-3, is as follows: SQTIHQWPATLVQPVGSPLSLECTVEGTSNPNLYWYRQAAGRGLQLLFYSVGIGQISSEVPQNLSASRPQDRQFILSSKKLLLSDSGFYLCAWKLGGSGNTIYFGEGSWLTVV.

This clonotype was seen more than once but under ten times. The rearrangement links TRBV5-6 to TRBJ1-5, with 10 positions matching TRBD1. There are 15 residues in the CDR3. The V gene's germline CDR1 is SGHDT and CDR2 YYEEEE. With 3 bases clipped from V and 5 bases from J, the junction kept 5 bases outside the gene matches. CDR3 sequence reads: CASSSWDRGYQPQHF. The DNA of the CDR3 is TGTGCCAGCAGCTCGTGGGACAGGGGTTATCAGCCCCAGCATTTT. The entire variable domain, with the rest obtained from reference TRBV5-6 and TRBJ1-5, is as follows: DAGVTQSPTHLIKTRGQQVTLRCSPKSGHDTVSWYQQALGQGPQFIFQYYEEEERQRGNFPDRFSGHQFPNYSSELNVNALLLGDSALYLCASSSWDRGYQPQHFGDGTRLSIL.

This chain joins TRBV7-2 and TRBJ2-3, with TRBD2 matching 9 bases. The CDR3 consists of 16 residues. J was trimmed by 4 bases and V by 5 bases; bases with no gene match: 10. Germline V gives CDR1 SGHTA, CDR2 FQGNSA. CDR3 sequence: CASSPFGGGAADTQYF. The CDR3 region has the DNA TGTGCCAGCAGCCCCTTCGGCGGGGGGGCCGCAGATACGCAGTATTTT.